This T cell receptor beta chain derives from a study of blood T cell repertoires in COVID-19. Turning to the study itself: PBMCs, B-cell-depleted T cells, or T cells provided the cDNA or gDNA that made up the material.

Sequencing was performed with immunoSEQ multiplex PCR; in TCRdb, only in-frame clones are kept and a portion is missing. In the table there are under 200,000 clones, about 80% of which are singletons. This CDR3 has 13 residues. Germline V lookup: CDR1 MNHEY, CDR2 SVGAGI. The V segment lost 7 bases and the J segment 10 bases; nucleotides outside the gene matches: 8. The rearrangement uses TRBV6-5 and TRBJ2-1; 9 bases are a match to TRBD1. The sequence derives from a man aged 65 to 85 with active or convalescent COVID-19. Sequenced sample: peripheral blood. The CDR3 DNA follows: TGTGCCAGCACCCGACAGGGGGTAAGGGAGCAGTTCTTC. Translating gives CASTRQGVREQFF.